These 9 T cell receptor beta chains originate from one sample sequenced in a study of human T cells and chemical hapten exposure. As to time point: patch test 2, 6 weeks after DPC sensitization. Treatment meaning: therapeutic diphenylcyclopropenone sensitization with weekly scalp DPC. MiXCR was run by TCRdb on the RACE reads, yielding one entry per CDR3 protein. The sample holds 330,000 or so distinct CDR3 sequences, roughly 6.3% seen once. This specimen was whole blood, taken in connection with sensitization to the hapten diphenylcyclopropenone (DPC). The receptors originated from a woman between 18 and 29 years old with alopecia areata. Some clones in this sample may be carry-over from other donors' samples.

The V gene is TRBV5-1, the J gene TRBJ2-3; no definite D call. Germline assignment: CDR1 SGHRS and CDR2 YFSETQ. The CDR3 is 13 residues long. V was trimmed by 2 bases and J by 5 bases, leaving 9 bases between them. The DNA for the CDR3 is TGCGCCAGCAGCTTCCCGGCGATAGATACGCAGTATTTT. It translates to CASSFPAIDTQYF.

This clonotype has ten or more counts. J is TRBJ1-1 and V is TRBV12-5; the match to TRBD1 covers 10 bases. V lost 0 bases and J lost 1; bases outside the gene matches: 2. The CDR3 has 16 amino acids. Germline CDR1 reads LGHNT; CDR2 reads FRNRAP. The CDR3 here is CASGLVGTGENTEAFF. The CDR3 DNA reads TGTGCTAGTGGTTTGGTAGGGACAGGGGAGAACACTGAAGCTTTCTTT.

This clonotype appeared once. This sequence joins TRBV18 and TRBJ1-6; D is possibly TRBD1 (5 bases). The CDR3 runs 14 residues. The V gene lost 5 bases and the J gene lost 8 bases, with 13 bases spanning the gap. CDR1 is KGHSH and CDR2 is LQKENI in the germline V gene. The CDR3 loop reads CASSTGTGDSPLHF. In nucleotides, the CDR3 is TGTGCCAGCTCAACCGGGACGGGAGATTCACCCCTCCACTTT.

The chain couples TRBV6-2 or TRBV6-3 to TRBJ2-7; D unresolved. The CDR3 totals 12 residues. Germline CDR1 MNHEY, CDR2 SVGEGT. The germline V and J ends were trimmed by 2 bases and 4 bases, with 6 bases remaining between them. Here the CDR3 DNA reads TGTGCCAGCAGTTACGCCCGGTACGAGCAGTACTTC. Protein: CASSYARYEQYF.

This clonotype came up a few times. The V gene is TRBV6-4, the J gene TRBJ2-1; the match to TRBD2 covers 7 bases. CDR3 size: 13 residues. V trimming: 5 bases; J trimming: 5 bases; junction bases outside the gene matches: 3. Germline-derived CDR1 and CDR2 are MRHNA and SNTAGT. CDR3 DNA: TGTGCCAGCAGTACGGGGACTAACAATGAGCAGTTCTTC. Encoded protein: CASSTGTNNEQFF.

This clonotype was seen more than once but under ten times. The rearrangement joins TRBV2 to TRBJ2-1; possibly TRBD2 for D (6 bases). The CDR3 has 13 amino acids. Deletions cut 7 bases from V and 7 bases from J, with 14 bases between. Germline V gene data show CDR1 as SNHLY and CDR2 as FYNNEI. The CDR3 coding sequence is TGTGCCAGCAATATGGACTACTCAAATGAGCAGTTCTTC. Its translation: CASNMDYSNEQFF.

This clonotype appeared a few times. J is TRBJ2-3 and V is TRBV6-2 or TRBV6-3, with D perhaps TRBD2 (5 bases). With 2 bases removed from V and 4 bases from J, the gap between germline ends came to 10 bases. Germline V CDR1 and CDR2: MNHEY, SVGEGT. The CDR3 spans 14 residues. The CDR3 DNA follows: TGTGCCAGCAGTTACCGGCGGGTGGCAGATACGCAGTATTTT. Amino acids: CASSYRRVADTQYF.

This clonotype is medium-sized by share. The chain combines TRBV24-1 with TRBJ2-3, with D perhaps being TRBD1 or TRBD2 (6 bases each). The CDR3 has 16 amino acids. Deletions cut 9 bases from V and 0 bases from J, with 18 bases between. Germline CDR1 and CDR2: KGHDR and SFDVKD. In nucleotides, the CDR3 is TGTGCCACCCCTGTGGAGGGGACAACTAGCACAGATACGCAGTATTTT. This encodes CATPVEGTTSTDTQYF.

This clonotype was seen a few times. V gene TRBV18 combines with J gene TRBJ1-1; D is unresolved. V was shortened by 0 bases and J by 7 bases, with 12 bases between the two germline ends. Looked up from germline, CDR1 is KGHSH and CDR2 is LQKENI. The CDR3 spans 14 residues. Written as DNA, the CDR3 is TGTGCCAGCTCACCACCGTCCAGCCGACTTGAAGCTTTCTTT. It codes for CASSPPSSRLEAFF.